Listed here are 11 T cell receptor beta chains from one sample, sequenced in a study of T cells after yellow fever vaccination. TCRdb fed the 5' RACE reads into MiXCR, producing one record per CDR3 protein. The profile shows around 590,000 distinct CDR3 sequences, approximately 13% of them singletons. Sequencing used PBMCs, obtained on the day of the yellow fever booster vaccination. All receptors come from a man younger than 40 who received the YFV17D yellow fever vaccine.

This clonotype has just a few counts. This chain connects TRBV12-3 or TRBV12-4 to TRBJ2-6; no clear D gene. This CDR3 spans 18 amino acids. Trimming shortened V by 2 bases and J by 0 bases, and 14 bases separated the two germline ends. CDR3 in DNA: TGTGCCAGCAGTTTATCGGCCAGACGCGTCTCTGGGGCCAACGTCCTGACTTTC. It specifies CASSLSARRVSGANVLTF.

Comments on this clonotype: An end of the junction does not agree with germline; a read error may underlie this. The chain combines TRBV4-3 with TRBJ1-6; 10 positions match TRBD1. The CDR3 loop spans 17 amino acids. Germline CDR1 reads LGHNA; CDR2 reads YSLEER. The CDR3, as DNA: TGCGCCAGCAGCAAAGAAAAGAGACAGGGGGCCAGTTCACCCCTCCACTTT. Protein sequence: CASSKEKRQGASSPLHF.

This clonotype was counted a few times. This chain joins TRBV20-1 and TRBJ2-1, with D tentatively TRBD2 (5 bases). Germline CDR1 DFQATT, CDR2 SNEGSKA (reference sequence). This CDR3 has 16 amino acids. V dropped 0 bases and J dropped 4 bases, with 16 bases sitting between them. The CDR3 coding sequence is TGCAGTGCTAGAGATGGAGGTACAGCTAAATACAATGAGCAGTTCTTC. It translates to CSARDGGTAKYNEQFF.

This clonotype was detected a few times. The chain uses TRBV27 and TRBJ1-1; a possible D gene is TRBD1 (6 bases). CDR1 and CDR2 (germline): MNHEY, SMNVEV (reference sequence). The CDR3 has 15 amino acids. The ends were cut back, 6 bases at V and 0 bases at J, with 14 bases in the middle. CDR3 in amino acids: CASSYDRRLNTEAFF. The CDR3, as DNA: TGTGCCAGCAGCTACGACAGGCGTTTGAACACTGAAGCTTTCTTT.

The CDR3 DNA sequence: TGTGCCAGCAGCCGCCGGACTAGCGGCTACGAGCAGTACTTC. The encoded protein is CASSRRTSGYEQYF. The chain joins TRBV7-8 to TRBJ2-7, with 10 bases identical to TRBD2. V shed 5 bases, J shed 3 bases, and the junction held 4 bases outside the gene matches. Germline V lookup: CDR1 SGHVS, CDR2 FQNEAQ. The CDR3 runs 14 residues.

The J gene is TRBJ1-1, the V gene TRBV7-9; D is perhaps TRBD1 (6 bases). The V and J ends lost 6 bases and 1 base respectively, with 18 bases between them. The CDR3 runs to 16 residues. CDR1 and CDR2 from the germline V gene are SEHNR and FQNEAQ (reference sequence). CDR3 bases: TGTGCCAGCAGTTCTCAGGGTGGGGGGGCGAACACTGAAGCTTTCTTT. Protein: CASSSQGGGANTEAFF.

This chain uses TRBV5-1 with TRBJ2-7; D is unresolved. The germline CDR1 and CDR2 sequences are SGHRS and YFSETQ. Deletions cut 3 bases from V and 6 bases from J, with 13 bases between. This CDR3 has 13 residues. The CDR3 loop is CASSWGSISEQYF. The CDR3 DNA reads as TGCGCCAGCAGCTGGGGTTCGATCTCCGAGCAGTACTTC.

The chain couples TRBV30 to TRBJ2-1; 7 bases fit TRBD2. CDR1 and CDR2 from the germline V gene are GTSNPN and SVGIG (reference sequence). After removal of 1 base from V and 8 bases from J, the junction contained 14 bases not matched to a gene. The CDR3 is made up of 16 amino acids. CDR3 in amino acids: CAWSGKGRALEDEQFF. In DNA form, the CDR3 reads TGTGCCTGGAGTGGAAAGGGGAGGGCGCTCGAGGATGAGCAGTTCTTC.

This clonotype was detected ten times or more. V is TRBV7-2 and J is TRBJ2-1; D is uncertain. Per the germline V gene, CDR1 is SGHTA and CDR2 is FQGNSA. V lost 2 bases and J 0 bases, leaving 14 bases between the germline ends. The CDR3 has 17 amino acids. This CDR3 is CASSLIRARSSYNEQFF. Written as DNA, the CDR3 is TGTGCCAGCAGCTTAATACGGGCCCGCAGCTCCTACAATGAGCAGTTCTTC.

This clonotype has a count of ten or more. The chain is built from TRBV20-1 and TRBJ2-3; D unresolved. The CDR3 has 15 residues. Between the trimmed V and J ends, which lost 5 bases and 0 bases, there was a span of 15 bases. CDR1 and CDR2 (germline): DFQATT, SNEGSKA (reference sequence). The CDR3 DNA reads TGCAGTGCTTCCACTCATGAGGACAGCACAGATACGCAGTATTTT. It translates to CSASTHEDSTDTQYF.

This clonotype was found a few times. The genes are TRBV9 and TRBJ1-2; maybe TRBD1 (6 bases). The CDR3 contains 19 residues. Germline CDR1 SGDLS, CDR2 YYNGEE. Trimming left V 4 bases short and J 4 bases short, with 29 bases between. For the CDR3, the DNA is TGTGCCAGCAGCATAGGGGATCCGGGACAAGTGTCGGGAGGCTATGGCTACACCTTC. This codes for CASSIGDPGQVSGGYGYTF.